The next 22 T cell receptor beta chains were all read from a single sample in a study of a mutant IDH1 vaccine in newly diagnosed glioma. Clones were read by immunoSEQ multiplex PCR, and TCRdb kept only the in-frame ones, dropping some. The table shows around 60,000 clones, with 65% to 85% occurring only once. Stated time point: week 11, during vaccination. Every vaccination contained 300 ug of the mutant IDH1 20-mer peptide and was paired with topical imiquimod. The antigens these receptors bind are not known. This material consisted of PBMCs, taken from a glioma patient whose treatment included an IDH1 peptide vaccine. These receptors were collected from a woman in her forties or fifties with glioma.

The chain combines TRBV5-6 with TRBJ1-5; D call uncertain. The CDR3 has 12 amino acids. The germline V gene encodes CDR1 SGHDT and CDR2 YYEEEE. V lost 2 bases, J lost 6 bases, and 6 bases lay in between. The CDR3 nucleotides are TGTGCCAGCAGCTTTTTGGGTCAGCCCCAGCATTTT. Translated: CASSFLGQPQHF. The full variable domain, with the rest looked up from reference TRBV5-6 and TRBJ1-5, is DAGVTQSPTHLIKTRGQQVTLRCSPKSGHDTVSWYQQALGQGPQFIFQYYEEEERQRGNFPDRFSGHQFPNYSSELNVNALLLGDSALYLCASSFLGQPQHFGDGTRLSIL.

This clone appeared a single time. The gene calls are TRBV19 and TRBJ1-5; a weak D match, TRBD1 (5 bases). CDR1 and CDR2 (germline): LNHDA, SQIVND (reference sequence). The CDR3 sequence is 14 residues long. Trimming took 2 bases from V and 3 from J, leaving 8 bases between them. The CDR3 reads CASSITGVNQPQHF. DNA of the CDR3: TGTGCCAGTAGTATAACGGGGGTCAATCAGCCCCAGCATTTT.

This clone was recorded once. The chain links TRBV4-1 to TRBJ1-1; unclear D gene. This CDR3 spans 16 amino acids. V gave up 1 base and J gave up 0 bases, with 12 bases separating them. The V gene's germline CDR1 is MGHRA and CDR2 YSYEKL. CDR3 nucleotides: TGCGCCAGCAGCCAAGCGGTCACTGACATGAACACTGAAGCTTTCTTT. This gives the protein CASSQAVTDMNTEAFF.

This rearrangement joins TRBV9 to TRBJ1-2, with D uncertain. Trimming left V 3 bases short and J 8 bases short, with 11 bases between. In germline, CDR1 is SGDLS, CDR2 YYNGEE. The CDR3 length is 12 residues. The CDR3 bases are TGTGCCAGCAGCGGTACGAGGTTGGGCTACACCTTC. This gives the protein CASSGTRLGYTF. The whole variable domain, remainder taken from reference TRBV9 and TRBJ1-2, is DSGVTQTPKHLITATGQRVTLRCSPRSGDLSVYWYQQSLDQGLQFLIQYYNGEERAKGNILERFSAQQFPDLHSELNLSSLELGDSALYFCASSGTRLGYTFGSGTRLTVV.

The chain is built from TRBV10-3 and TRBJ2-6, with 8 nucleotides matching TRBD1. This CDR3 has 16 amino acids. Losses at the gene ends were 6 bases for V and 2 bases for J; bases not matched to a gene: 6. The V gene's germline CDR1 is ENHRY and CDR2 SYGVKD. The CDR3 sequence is CAIRDRVGTGANVLTF. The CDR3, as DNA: TGTGCCATCAGGGACAGGGTAGGAACTGGGGCCAACGTCCTGACTTTC.

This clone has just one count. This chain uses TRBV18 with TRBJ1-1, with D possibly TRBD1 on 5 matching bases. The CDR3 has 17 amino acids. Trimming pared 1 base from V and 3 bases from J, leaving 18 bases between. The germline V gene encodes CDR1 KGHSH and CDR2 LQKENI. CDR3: CASSPLARDLRDTEAFF. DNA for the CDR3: TGTGCCAGCTCACCACTTGCCCGGGACCTAAGGGACACTGAAGCTTTCTTT.

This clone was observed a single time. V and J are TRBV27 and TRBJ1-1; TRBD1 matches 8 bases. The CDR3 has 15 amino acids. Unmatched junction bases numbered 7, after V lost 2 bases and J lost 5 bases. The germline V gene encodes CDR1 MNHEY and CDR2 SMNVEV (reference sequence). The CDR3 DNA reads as TGTGCCAGCAGTTTAAATCCAGGGGGCTTAACTGAAGCTTTCTTT. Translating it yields CASSLNPGGLTEAFF.

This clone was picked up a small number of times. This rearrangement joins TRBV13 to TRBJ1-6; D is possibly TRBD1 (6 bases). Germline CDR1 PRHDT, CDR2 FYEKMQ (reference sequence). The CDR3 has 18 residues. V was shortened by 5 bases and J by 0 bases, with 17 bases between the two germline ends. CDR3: CASSRIKTGASYNSPLHF. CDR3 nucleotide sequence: TGTGCCAGCAGCCGAATAAAGACAGGTGCCTCCTATAATTCACCCCTCCACTTT. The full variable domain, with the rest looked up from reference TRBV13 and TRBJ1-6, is AAGVIQSPRHLIKEKRETATLKCYPIPRHDTVYWYQQGPGQDPQFLISFYEKMQSDKGSIPDRFSAQQFSDYHSELNMSSLELGDSALYFCASSRIKTGASYNSPLHFGNGTRLTVT.

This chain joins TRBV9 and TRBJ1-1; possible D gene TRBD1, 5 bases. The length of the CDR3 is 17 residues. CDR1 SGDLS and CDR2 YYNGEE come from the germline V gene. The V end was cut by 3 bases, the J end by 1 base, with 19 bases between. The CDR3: CASSGPVWGRENTEAFF. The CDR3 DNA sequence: TGTGCCAGCAGCGGCCCCGTCTGGGGGAGGGAGAACACTGAAGCTTTCTTT.

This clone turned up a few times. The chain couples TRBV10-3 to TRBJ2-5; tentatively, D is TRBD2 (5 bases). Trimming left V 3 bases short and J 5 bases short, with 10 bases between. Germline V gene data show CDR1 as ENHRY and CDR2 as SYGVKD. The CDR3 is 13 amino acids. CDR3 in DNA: TGTGCCATCAGTGATGAGGGATCGGAGACCCAGTACTTC. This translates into CAISDEGSETQYF.

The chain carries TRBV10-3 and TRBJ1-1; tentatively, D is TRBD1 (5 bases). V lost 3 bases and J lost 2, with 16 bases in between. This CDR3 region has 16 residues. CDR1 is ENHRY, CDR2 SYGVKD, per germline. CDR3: CAISEPGRGVNTEAFF. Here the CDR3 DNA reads TGTGCCATCAGTGAACCCGGAAGAGGGGTAAACACTGAAGCTTTCTTT.

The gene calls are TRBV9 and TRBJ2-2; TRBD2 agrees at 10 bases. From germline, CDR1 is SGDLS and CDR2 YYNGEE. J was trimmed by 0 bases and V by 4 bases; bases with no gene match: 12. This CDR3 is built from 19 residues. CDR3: CASSPRLAGLTSNTGELFF. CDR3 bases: TGTGCCAGCAGCCCGCGACTAGCGGGCCTCACCTCGAACACCGGGGAGCTGTTTTTT.

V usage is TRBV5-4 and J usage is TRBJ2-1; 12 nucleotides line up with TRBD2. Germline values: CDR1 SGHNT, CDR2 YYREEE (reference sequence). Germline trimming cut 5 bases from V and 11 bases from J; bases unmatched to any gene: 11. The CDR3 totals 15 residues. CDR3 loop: CASRPPGTSGHQQFF. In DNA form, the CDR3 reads TGTGCCAGCAGACCCCCCGGGACTAGCGGGCATCAGCAGTTCTTC.

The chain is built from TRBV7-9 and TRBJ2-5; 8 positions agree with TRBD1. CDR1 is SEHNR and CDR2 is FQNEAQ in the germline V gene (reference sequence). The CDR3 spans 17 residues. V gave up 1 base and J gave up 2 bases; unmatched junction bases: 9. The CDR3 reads CASSLGPGTGPQETQYF. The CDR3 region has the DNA TGTGCCAGCAGCTTAGGGCCCGGGACAGGCCCACAAGAGACCCAGTACTTC.

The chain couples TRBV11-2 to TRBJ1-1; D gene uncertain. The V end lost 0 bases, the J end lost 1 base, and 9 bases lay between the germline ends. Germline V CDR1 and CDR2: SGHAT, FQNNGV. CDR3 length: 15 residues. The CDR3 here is CASSLDAVGNTEAFF. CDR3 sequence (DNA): TGTGCCAGCAGCTTAGATGCGGTAGGGAACACTGAAGCTTTCTTT.

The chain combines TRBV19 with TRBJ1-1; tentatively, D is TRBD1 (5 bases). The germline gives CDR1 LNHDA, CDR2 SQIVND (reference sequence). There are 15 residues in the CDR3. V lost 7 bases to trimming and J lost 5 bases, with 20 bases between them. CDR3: CASTSGPPVRTEAFF. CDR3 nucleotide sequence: TGTGCCAGTACCTCGGGGCCCCCCGTTAGGACTGAAGCTTTCTTT.

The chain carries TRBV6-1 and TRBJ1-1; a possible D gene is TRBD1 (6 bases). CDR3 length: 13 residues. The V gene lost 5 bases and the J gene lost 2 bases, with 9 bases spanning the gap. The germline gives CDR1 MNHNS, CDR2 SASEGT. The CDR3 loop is CASSLDSNTEAFF. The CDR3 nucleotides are TGTGCCAGCAGTCTGGACAGTAACACTGAAGCTTTCTTT.

CDR3 protein: CASSLWGGGIWVEAFF. DNA of the CDR3: TGTGCCAGCAGCTTATGGGGAGGGGGAATCTGGGTTGAAGCTTTCTTT. The chain is built from TRBV13 and TRBJ1-1, with D possibly matching TRBD1 (6 bases). Germline values: CDR1 PRHDT, CDR2 FYEKMQ (reference sequence). V gave up 2 bases and J gave up 7 bases, with 20 bases separating them. This CDR3 region has 16 residues.

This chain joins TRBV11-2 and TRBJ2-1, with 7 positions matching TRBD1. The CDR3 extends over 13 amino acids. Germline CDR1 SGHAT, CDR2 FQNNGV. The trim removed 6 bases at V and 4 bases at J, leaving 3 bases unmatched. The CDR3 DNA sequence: TGTGCCAGCAGTTCACAGGGGTACAATGAGCAGTTCTTC. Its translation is CASSSQGYNEQFF.

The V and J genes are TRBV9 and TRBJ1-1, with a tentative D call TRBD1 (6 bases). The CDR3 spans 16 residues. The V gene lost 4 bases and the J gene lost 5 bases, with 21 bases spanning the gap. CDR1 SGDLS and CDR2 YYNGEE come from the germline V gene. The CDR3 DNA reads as TGTGCCAGCAGCCCCCAGGGGAAGTATGGGACGACTGAAGCTTTCTTT. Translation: CASSPQGKYGTTEAFF.

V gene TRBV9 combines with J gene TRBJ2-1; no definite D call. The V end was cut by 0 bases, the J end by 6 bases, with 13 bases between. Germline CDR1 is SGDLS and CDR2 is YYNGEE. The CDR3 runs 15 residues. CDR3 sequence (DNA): TGTGCCAGCAGCGTAGGTGGAGTCGCTCCCAATGAGCAGTTCTTC. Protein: CASSVGGVAPNEQFF.

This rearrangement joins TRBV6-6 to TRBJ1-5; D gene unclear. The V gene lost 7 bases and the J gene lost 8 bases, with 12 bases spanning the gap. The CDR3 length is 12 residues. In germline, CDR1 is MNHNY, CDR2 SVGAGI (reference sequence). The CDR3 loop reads CASTIGREPQHF. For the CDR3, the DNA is TGTGCCAGCACCATAGGGAGGGAGCCCCAGCATTTT.